The clone carrying this T cell receptor beta chain was counted a few times. The antigen is undetermined. Time point here: persistent/refractory GD, antithyroid drugs over 5 years with positive TRAb. The TCR library was made from RNA extracted from PBMCs. The data originate from a study of regulatory T cells in long-lasting Graves disease. General study findings and limits: Possibly, too few samples lowered accuracy. Shared public clonotypes totalled 2,741 in persistent patients, compared with around 930 in new patients.

Investigators prepared the TCR beta libraries by applying iRepertoire HTBI primers and Arm-PCR of CDR3 regions. In the study's own analysis: Identification across samples found 60 to 75 TRBV and around 15 TRBJ segments. TCRdb re-derived calls from the multiplex PCR reads in MiXCR, one entry per CDR3 protein. None of the V and J calls come from the authors' own analysis; TCRdb made them. Seen here are about 460,000 distinct CDR3 sequences, approximately 22% observed once, and the top ten hold 13%. The clonotype comes from a female donor with Graves disease. The sample was peripheral blood mononuclear cells (PBMCs), taken when the disease was refractory, from a patient treated with antithyroid drugs.

In DNA, the CDR3 is TGTGCCAGCAGCATCGGGACGGGCTACAATGAGCAGTTCTTC. Protein sequence: CASSIGTGYNEQFF. The V and J genes are TRBV7-2 and TRBJ2-1; D is perhaps TRBD1 or TRBD2 (5 bases each). V was trimmed by 5 bases and J by 3 bases, leaving 11 bases between them. CDR1 is SGHTA, CDR2 FQGNSA, per germline. The CDR3 is 14 residues long.